One sample yielded the 6 T cell receptor beta chains listed below, sequenced in a study of cytomegalovirus exposure and HLA in healthy donors. Generated by immunoSEQ multiplex PCR, the TCRdb table keeps only in-frame clones and is missing some. The top ten clones hold 0.89% of a sample with 150,000 to 200,000 clones, around 96% of them seen once. Sequences were obtained from PBMCs. Source of these receptors: a young woman in good health and CMV-seronegative.

The rearrangement joins TRBV19 to TRBJ2-3; D might be TRBD2 (6 bases). The germline V gene encodes CDR1 LNHDA and CDR2 SQIVND (reference sequence). Trimming removed 2 bases from V and 3 bases from J, with 12 bases in between. The CDR3 length is 15 residues. The CDR3 loop reads CASSILTRGTDTQYF. In nucleotides, the CDR3 is TGTGCCAGTAGTATACTAACACGGGGGACAGATACGCAGTATTTT.

The CDR3 region is CASSQERQGAVYGYTF. CDR3 sequence (DNA): TGCGCCAGCAGCCAAGAAAGGCAGGGGGCTGTCTATGGCTACACCTTC. The rearrangement uses TRBV4-3 and TRBJ1-2, with 8 bases fitting TRBD1. The CDR3 runs to 16 residues. V lost 0 bases, J lost 4 bases, and 7 bases stayed unmatched. Per the germline V gene, CDR1 is LGHNA and CDR2 is YSLEER.

The rearrangement joins TRBV7-2 to TRBJ2-7; the match to TRBD2 covers 15 bases. This CDR3 has 16 amino acids. The trim removed 5 bases at V and 5 bases at J, leaving 7 bases unmatched. CDR1 is SGHTA and CDR2 is FQGNSA in the germline V gene. CDR3 sequence reads: CASSRRTSGGADEQYF. The CDR3 DNA reads TGTGCCAGCAGCAGAAGGACTAGCGGGGGGGCAGACGAGCAGTACTTC.

The chain couples TRBV7-9 to TRBJ2-7; the D gene is possibly TRBD2 (5 bases). Per germline, CDR1 SEHNR and CDR2 FQNEAQ (reference sequence). This CDR3 contains 17 residues. Trimming pared 5 bases from V and 3 bases from J, leaving 23 bases between. CDR3 coding DNA: TGTGCCAGCAGCCAGGAGGCAGTTGGGATCGTCCTCTACGAGCAGTACTTC. It is translated as CASSQEAVGIVLYEQYF.

The sample holds one count of this clone. The rearrangement uses TRBV4-1 and TRBJ2-5; 8 bases agree with TRBD2. V lost 0 bases to trimming and J lost 4 bases; unmatched junction nucleotides: 4. Germline V CDR1 and CDR2: MGHRA, YSYEKL. The CDR3 runs 15 residues. The CDR3 DNA reads as TGCGCCAGCAGCCAAGATTCACTAGCGGTAGAGACCCAGTACTTC. As protein: CASSQDSLAVETQYF.

The chain combines TRBV7-8 with TRBJ2-7; tentative D call: TRBD1 (5 bases). Germline assignment: CDR1 SGHVS and CDR2 FQNEAQ. V was shortened by 1 base and J by 3 bases, with 10 bases between the two germline ends. The CDR3 is 14 amino acids. CDR3 sequence reads: CASSLDRKHYEQYF. CDR3 nucleotides: TGTGCCAGCAGCTTAGACAGGAAGCACTACGAGCAGTACTTC.